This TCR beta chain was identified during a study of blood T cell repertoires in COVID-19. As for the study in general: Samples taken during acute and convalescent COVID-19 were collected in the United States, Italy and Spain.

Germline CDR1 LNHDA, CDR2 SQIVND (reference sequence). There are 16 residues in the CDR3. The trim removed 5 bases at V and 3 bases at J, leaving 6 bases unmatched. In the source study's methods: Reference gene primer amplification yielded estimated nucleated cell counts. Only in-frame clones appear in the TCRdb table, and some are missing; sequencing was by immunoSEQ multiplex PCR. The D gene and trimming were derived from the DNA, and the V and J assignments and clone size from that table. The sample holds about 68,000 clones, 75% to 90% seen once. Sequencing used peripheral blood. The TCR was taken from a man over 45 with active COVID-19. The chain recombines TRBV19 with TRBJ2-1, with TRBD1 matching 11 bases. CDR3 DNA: TGTGCCAGTAGTTCCCCGGGGACAGGGGGCTACAATGAGCAGTTCTTC. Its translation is CASSSPGTGGYNEQFF.